One sample yielded the 9 T cell receptor beta chains listed below, sequenced in a study of post-analysis software for immune sequencing data. Study results and limitations: Among four or five TRBV segments more frequent in patients than controls were TRBV5-6, TRBV5-1 and TRBV20-1.

Carried by the TCR beta cDNA libraries were unique molecular identifiers. Each CDR3 protein is one row after TCRdb ran MiXCR on the PCR reads. This sample has some 800,000 distinct CDR3 sequences, with roughly 46% found just once. These receptors are not linked to any known antigen. The sample taken for sequencing was blood. These receptors were taken from a girl aged 10-17 years with multiple sclerosis.

The rearrangement uses TRBV11-2 and TRBJ2-3; D is possibly TRBD2 (5 bases). Germline loops: CDR1 SGHAT, CDR2 FQNNGV. V was trimmed by 0 bases and J by 14 bases, leaving 15 bases between them. The CDR3 extends over 13 amino acids. In DNA, the CDR3 is TGTGCCAGCAGCTTAGACAAGGGATATGCGGGGTATTTT. Protein product: CASSLDKGYAGYF.

This clonotype was seen only a few times. The chain recombines TRBV27 with TRBJ2-7; TRBD2 aligns across 9 bases. The CDR3 spans 17 residues. V was pared by 2 bases and J by 3 bases, with 11 bases of the junction left unmatched. Germline CDR1 MNHEY, CDR2 SMNVEV (reference sequence). The CDR3 nucleotides read TGTGCCAGCAGTTTACGTGATAGCGGGAGTCCCCACTACGAGCAGTACTTC. It codes for CASSLRDSGSPHYEQYF.

This chain connects TRBV7-2 to TRBJ2-3; the D call may be TRBD1 or TRBD2 (5 bases each). Trimming took off 7 bases at V and 4 bases at J, with 18 bases between the two ends. From germline, CDR1 is SGHTA and CDR2 FQGNSA. The CDR3 has 15 residues. CDR3 amino acids: CASTRGTYDSDTQYF. The CDR3 nucleotides read TGTGCCAGCACCCGAGGGACGTACGATTCAGATACGCAGTATTTT.

V is TRBV7-3 and J is TRBJ2-3; TRBD1 matches 10 bases. This CDR3 contains 16 residues. V was clipped by 4 bases and J by 5 bases; unmatched bases: 9. Germline V lookup: CDR1 SGHTA, CDR2 FQGTGA. In DNA, the CDR3 is TGTGCCAGCAGCTCTCAGACAGGGGGCGTTTTAGATACGCAGTATTTT. It specifies CASSSQTGGVLDTQYF.

The table lists this clonotype with a few counts. This chain uses TRBV5-8 with TRBJ2-7; tentative D call: TRBD1 (5 bases). The CDR3 covers 16 residues. Germline CDR1 reads SGHTS; CDR2 reads YDEGEE. Trimming took off 0 bases at V and 2 bases at J, with 15 bases between the two ends. As DNA, the CDR3 is TGTGCCAGCAGCTTGGGTTTCGGCAGGGTCCCCTACGAGCAGTACTTC. This encodes CASSLGFGRVPYEQYF.

The CDR3 DNA reads as TGCAGTGCTAGCCCGCCAGATACGCAGTATTTT. Translating gives CSASPPDTQYF. The rearrangement uses TRBV20-1 and TRBJ2-3, with D unresolved. Germline V CDR1 and CDR2: DFQATT, SNEGSKA (reference sequence). The CDR3 totals 11 residues. The ends were cut back, 3 bases at V and 4 bases at J, with 5 bases in the middle.

This clonotype was detected only a few times. This chain's CDR3 is CAISEPGQGAGETQYF. DNA for the CDR3: TGTGCCATCAGTGAGCCGGGACAGGGGGCGGGAGAGACCCAGTACTTC. The chain is built from TRBV10-3 and TRBJ2-5; 12 bases are a match to TRBD1. The CDR3 contains 16 residues. CDR1 ENHRY and CDR2 SYGVKD come from the germline V gene. Losses at the gene ends were 2 bases for V and 4 bases for J; bases not matched to a gene: 5.

This chain connects TRBV6-5 to TRBJ2-5, with D perhaps matching TRBD2 (5 bases). The J call may be in error: the DNA end matches TRBJ2-7 better. From germline, CDR1 is MNHEY and CDR2 SVGAGI. CDR3 length: 16 amino acids. The CDR3 DNA reads TGTGCCAGCAGTTACTCGGTCGTCGGGGATGGGGACGAGCAGTACTTC. Translated: CASSYSVVGDGDEQYF.

V and J are TRBV2 and TRBJ1-2; D gene uncertain. Germline CDR1 SNHLY, CDR2 FYNNEI. The CDR3 runs to 14 residues. Trimming removed 1 base at V and 7 bases at J, with 13 bases between. In DNA form, the CDR3 reads TGTGCCAGCAGTGAAGGGAGGGCCAGCCGTGGCTACACCTTC. It translates to CASSEGRASRGYTF.